The clone carrying this T cell receptor beta chain was observed a few times. The record originates from a study of early T cells in non-severe SARS-CoV-2 infection. V lost 6 bases to trimming and J lost 9 bases; unmatched junction nucleotides: 7. The CDR3 has 14 amino acids. Germline V gene lookup returns CDR1 DFQATT and CDR2 SNEGSKA (reference sequence). TCRdb re-analysed the 5' RACE reads in MiXCR, keeping a single row per CDR3 protein. The data contain some 57,000 distinct CDR3 sequences, roughly 12% of them seen just once; the ten biggest clones take up 4.8%. The rearrangement joins TRBV20-1 to TRBJ2-3; 15 bases fit TRBD2. The TCR was taken from an adult who was a healthcare worker with PCR-confirmed SARS-CoV-2 infection or an uninfected control (not recorded which). Input material: whole blood. In DNA form, the CDR3 reads TGCAGTGCCCCCGGGACTAGCGGGAGGTACACGCAGTATTTT. Translating it yields CSAPGTSGRYTQYF.